The source of this TCR beta chain is a study of identical twins. This clonotype was found a few times. Per the germline V gene, CDR1 is DFQATT and CDR2 is SNEGSKA (reference sequence). The V end lost 6 bases, the J end lost 4 bases, and 7 bases lay between the germline ends. CDR3 length: 11 amino acids. One entry per CDR3 protein results from TCRdb running MiXCR on the 5' RACE reads. The sample records nearly 200,000 distinct CDR3 sequences, more than 15% being singletons. This sample also belongs to another study, concerning T cells expressing NK-cell markers. That source adds: The use of an anti-gamma-delta TCR antibody, which was added in several experiments, restricted sorting to T cells expressing alpha-beta TCR. Dominance of the CD3+CD56-NKG2C+ fraction by these clonotypes also held in several donors.

This clonotype was obtained from a woman between 18 and 29 years old in good health. V usage is TRBV20-1 and J usage is TRBJ2-1; D is unclear. Sequences were obtained from CD8+ T cells sorted from blood. The CDR3 DNA reads as TGCAGTGCAGCCAAGTACAATGAGCAGTTCTTC. Translation gives CSAAKYNEQFF.